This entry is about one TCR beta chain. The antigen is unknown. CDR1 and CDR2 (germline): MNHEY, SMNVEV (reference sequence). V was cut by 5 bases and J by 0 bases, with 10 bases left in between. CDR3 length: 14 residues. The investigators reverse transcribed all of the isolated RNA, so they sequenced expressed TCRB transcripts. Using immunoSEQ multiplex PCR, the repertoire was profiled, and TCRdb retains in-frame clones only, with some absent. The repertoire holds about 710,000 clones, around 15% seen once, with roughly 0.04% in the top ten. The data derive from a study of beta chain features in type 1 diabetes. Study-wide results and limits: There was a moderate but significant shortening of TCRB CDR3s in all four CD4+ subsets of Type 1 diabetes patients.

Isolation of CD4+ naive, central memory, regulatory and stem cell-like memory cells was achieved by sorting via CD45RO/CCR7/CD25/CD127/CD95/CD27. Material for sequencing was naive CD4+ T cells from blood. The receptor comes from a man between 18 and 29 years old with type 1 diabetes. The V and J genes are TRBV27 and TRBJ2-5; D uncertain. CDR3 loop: CASSGQVHQETQYF. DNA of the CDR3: TGTGCCAGCAGTGGGCAGGTCCACCAAGAGACCCAGTACTTC.